This TCR beta chain is drawn from a study of technical replicates of blood from a few donors. Assay: immunoSEQ multiplex PCR; the TCRdb copy retains only in-frame clones and omits some. In the table there are about 82,000 clones, over 90% of which are singletons. This clone occurred once. Germline CDR1 and CDR2: LGHNA and YNFKEQ. The ends lost 4 bases at V and 5 bases at J; junction bases unmatched: 19. The CDR3 length is 19 residues. The sequence was obtained from a human donor in good health. Sequenced sample: T cells isolated from PBMCs. The J gene is TRBJ2-3, the V gene TRBV4-2; 9 bases are shared with TRBD2. The chain's CDR3 is CASSLIAAEAGGSGDTQYF. CDR3 bases: TGTGCCAGCAGCCTCATCGCGGCCGAAGCGGGAGGATCTGGAGATACGCAGTATTTT.